The clone carrying this T cell receptor (beta chain) occurred once. Its specificity is unknown. This record belongs to a study of vaccination effects on CD4 cells after COVID-19. General study results and limits: There was marked clonal contraction among infection- and vaccine-induced clones late after vaccination. The study found that only 1 of 255 vaccine-induced clones from healthy vaccinees cross-reacted with common cold coronaviruses.

ViraFEST expansion of antigen-specific CD4+ T cells with viral peptide pools preceded sequencing. Culture proceeded for more than 8 days, and CD4+ T cells were then isolated. Vaccinees lacked prior SARS-CoV-2 infection and tested negative for nucleocapsid antibodies. On day 3 and again on day 7, half the medium was replaced with IL-2 medium. Measured with immunoSEQ multiplex PCR; TCRdb has only the in-frame clones, and not every one. Seen here are under 80,000 clones, 74% observed once, and the top ten hold roughly 1.9%. The CDR3 is 13 amino acids. Germline CDR1 and CDR2: MNHEY and SVGAGI. V was shortened by 8 bases and J by 1 base, with 9 bases between the two germline ends.

The sequence came from a human donor who received a COVID-19 vaccine. The genes are TRBV6-5 and TRBJ1-5; weak D call: TRBD1 (6 bases). The sequencing used CD4+ T cells from PBMCs cultured with HCoV-229E spike peptides, collected before COVID-19 vaccination. CDR3 nucleotide sequence: TGTGCCAGCTCGCAGGGGAGCAATCAGCCCCAGCATTTT. Its translation is CASSQGSNQPQHF.